These T cell receptor beta chains were read from a single sample in a study of cytomegalovirus exposure and HLA in healthy donors. Sequencing was performed with immunoSEQ multiplex PCR; in TCRdb, only in-frame clones are kept and a portion is missing. The sample records approximately 110,000 clones, 74% being singletons. The sample comprised PBMCs. The receptors derive from a man aged 45-65 years in good health and CMV-seropositive. CDR3s leave out the opening cysteine and the closing phenylalanine or tryptophan. The order of the fields is J gene, CDR3 length, V gene, D gene, CDR3 protein. A D gene is named only where the DNA matches it firmly.

J: TRBJ1-2
length: 12
V: TRBV6-6
D: TRBD1
CDR3: ASMGTGGVYGYT

J: TRBJ1-1
length: 14
V: TRBV4-2
D: .
CDR3: ASSLTLGGGGAEAF

J: TRBJ2-7
length: 11
V: TRBV29-1
D: TRBD2
CDR3: SVGTRIDYEQY

J: TRBJ2-1
length: 11
V: TRBV19
D: .
CDR3: ASSIGPEARRF

J: TRBJ1-1
length: 14
V: TRBV7-8
D: TRBD1
CDR3: ASSFATGVANTEAF

J: TRBJ2-5
length: 12
V: TRBV7-2
D: .
CDR3: ASSLAGGQETQY

J: TRBJ2-7
length: 11
V: TRBV7-8
D: TRBD1
CDR3: ASSPGGPYEQY

J: TRBJ1-1
length: 13
V: TRBV5-1
D: TRBD1
CDR3: ASSDRGMWDTEAF

J: TRBJ1-4
length: 13
V: TRBV19
D: .
CDR3: ASSMYWGVREKLF

J: TRBJ2-5
length: 12
V: TRBV9
D: .
CDR3: ASSAPERQETQY